This TCR beta chain was obtained from a study of CD8+ T cells in alopecia areata. Findings and limits, study-wide: A single nonresponder leaves the baseline CD8+ expansion link to response uncertain.

Only a few counts were recorded for this clone. Its cognate antigen is unknown. Isolated RNA was reverse transcribed into cDNA used as the sequencing template. The table came from immunoSEQ multiplex PCR; TCRdb's copy has only in-frame clones and leaves some out. This sample carries approximately 200,000 clones, approximately 56% of them seen once, and the ten largest clones take roughly 0.71%. The germline V gene encodes CDR1 SGDLS and CDR2 YYNGEE. The CDR3 sequence is 15 residues long. V lost 3 bases and J lost 0, with 12 bases in between. Indicated treatment: oral pan-JAK inhibitor, 5-10 mg twice daily.

This sample comprised CD4+ T cells sorted from blood, obtained at week 4, from a patient treated with tofacitinib. The gene calls are TRBV9 and TRBJ1-2, with D possibly matching TRBD1 (6 bases). The source is a human donor with alopecia areata. The CDR3 loop is CASSAREGANYGYTF. The CDR3 coding sequence is TGTGCCAGCAGCGCCCGCGAGGGGGCTAACTATGGCTACACCTTC.